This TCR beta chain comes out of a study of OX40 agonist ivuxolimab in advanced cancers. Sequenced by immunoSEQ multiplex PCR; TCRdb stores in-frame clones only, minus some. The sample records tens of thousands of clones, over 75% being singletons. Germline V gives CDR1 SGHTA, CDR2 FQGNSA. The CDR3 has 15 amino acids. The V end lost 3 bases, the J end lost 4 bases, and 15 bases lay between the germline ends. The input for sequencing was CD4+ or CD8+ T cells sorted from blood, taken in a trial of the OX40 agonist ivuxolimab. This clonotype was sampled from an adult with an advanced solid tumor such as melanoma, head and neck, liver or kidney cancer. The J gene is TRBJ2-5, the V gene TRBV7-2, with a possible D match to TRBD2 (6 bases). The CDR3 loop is CASSLGPLGGETQYF. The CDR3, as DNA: TGTGCCAGCAGCTTGGGACCTCTCGGGGGAGAGACCCAGTACTTC.